The clone carrying this T cell receptor beta chain appeared once. Its antigen remains unknown. This sample was included in a study of cytomegalovirus exposure and HLA in healthy donors. Trimming took off 5 bases at V and 8 bases at J, with 13 bases between the two ends. The CDR3 runs 12 residues. The germline V gene encodes CDR1 SQVTM and CDR2 ANQGSEA. Some clones are missing from TCRdb's copy, which holds only in-frame ones; the method was immunoSEQ multiplex PCR. In the table there are 98,000 or so clones, about 85% of which are singletons. Study observations and caveats: Overall, approximately 150 TCR beta chains were annotated as cytomegalovirus-associated. The majority of TCR sequences were rare, yet some public TCRs appeared in many donors. In vitro testing confirmed a few CMV-associated chains as specific for CMV antigens.

This sequence was found in a woman between 18 and 29 years old in good health and CMV-seronegative. The chain recombines TRBV29-1 with TRBJ2-1; maybe TRBD1 (6 bases). Sample: PBMCs. CDR3: CSVKGQVYEQFF. CDR3 coding DNA: TGCAGCGTTAAGGGACAAGTCTATGAGCAGTTCTTC.